Each of the 7 T cell receptor beta chains below was sequenced from the same sample in a study of human T cells and chemical hapten exposure. TCRdb ran MiXCR on the RACE reads and lists one entry per CDR3 protein. The repertoire consists of roughly 380,000 distinct CDR3 sequences, with 4% to 5.5% occurring once and the leading ten covering approximately 2.3%. Stated time point: patch test 1, 2 weeks after DPC sensitization. Treatment given: therapeutic diphenylcyclopropenone sensitization with weekly scalp DPC. The sequenced sample was whole blood, obtained in connection with sensitization to the hapten diphenylcyclopropenone (DPC). Every receptor here comes from a woman aged 45-65 years with alopecia areata. Some clones in this sample may be carry-over from other donors' samples.

This clonotype was seen many times. This rearrangement joins TRBV10-1 to TRBJ2-5; 11 positions match TRBD2. The V gene end was trimmed by 3 bases and the J gene end by 5 bases; junction bases not matched to a gene: 8. CDR1 WNHNN and CDR2 SYGVQD come from the germline V gene (reference sequence). This CDR3 spans 16 amino acids. CDR3 amino acids: CASSDQRLAGRETQYF. CDR3 DNA sequence: TGCGCCAGCAGTGACCAAAGACTAGCGGGACGGGAGACCCAGTACTTC.

This clonotype was seen many times. CDR3 bases: TGTGCCAGCAGCTTAGCCGACAGGCAATGGGGGCGCGTAGATACGCAGTATTTT. Translation gives CASSLADRQWGRVDTQYF. The gene calls are TRBV7-8 and TRBJ2-3, with D possibly TRBD1 on 6 matching bases. This CDR3 region has 18 residues. Germline CDR1 reads SGHVS; CDR2 reads FQNEAQ. V was pared by 0 bases and J by 5 bases, with 21 bases between.

This clonotype was counted ten times or more. The V gene is TRBV9, the J gene TRBJ2-3, with 14 bases fitting TRBD2. From germline, CDR1 is SGDLS and CDR2 YYNGEE. J was trimmed by 4 bases and V by 5 bases; bases with no gene match: 9. The CDR3 totals 17 residues. CDR3 DNA: TGTGCCAGCAGTGGACTAGCGGGAGGTTGGGGATCAGATACGCAGTATTTT. It codes for CASSGLAGGWGSDTQYF.

The sample holds a few counts of this clonotype. V gene TRBV6-1 combines with J gene TRBJ2-7, with TRBD2 matching over 13 bases. The V gene's germline CDR1 is MNHNS and CDR2 SASEGT. The J segment lost 9 bases and the V segment lost 3 bases, leaving 5 bases of the junction unmatched. This CDR3 spans 14 amino acids. The CDR3 DNA reads as TGTGCCAGCAGTGAGACTAGCGGGGGGAGCGGGCAGTACTTC. Amino acid sequence: CASSETSGGSGQYF.

This clonotype was seen many times. This chain joins TRBV5-1 and TRBJ1-1, with TRBD1 matching 7 bases. Trimming cost V 4 bases and J 1 base; bases outside gene matches: 7. This CDR3 region has 15 residues. CDR1 SGHRS and CDR2 YFSETQ come from the germline V gene. The CDR3 loop reads CASSLEGQPNTEAFF. The CDR3 DNA is TGCGCCAGCAGCCTGGAGGGACAGCCGAACACTGAAGCTTTCTTT.

The rearrangement links TRBV7-2 to TRBJ2-3; TRBD2 agrees at 7 bases. This CDR3 contains 16 residues. Germline V gives CDR1 SGHTA, CDR2 FQGNSA. Trimming removed 1 base from V and 0 bases from J; junction bases left unmatched: 4. The CDR3 is CASSLGGRSSTDTQYF. In DNA form, the CDR3 reads TGTGCCAGCAGCTTAGGCGGGAGATCTAGCACAGATACGCAGTATTTT.

The sample holds a few counts of this clonotype. This chain joins TRBV7-2 and TRBJ2-3; 7 nucleotides agree with TRBD1. Germline V lookup: CDR1 SGHTA, CDR2 FQGNSA. CDR3 length: 15 amino acids. V lost 6 bases and J lost 1; bases outside the gene matches: 7. CDR3 nucleotide sequence: TGTGCCAGCAGACCGACAGGGATCCGCACAGATACGCAGTATTTT. It specifies CASRPTGIRTDTQYF.